The 22 T cell receptor beta chains below were found in one sample sequenced in a study of T cells in Graves' hyperthyroidism and ophthalmopathy. RNA transcripts gave rise to amplified TCR beta CDR3 regions. The HTBI set primed first-round TCR CDR3 RT-PCR. TCRdb re-called the multiplex PCR reads with MiXCR, one entry per CDR3 protein. This table has 130,000 to 150,000 distinct CDR3 sequences, around 20% appearing once. The material sequenced was blood. These receptor sequences come from a woman between 45 and 65 years old with Graves' hyperthyroidism that later progressed to Graves' ophthalmopathy.

In its sample, this clonotype was seen many times. This chain uses TRBV7-2 with TRBJ1-5; D uncertain. V lost 4 bases to trimming and J lost 5 bases, with 9 bases between them. Germline-derived CDR1 and CDR2 are SGHTA and FQGNSA. The CDR3 is 13 residues long. CDR3 nucleotides: TGTGCCAGCAGCTACCGAGCGGATCAGCCCCAGCATTTT. It codes for CASSYRADQPQHF.

This clonotype was observed a few times. This chain connects TRBV19 to TRBJ2-4; D tentatively fits TRBD1 or TRBD2 (5 bases each). The CDR3 consists of 17 residues. In germline, CDR1 is LNHDA, CDR2 SQIVND (reference sequence). Trimming removed 1 base from V and 0 bases from J, with 13 bases in between. The CDR3 nucleotides read TGTGCCAGTAGTATAGTTGGGGCGGGCCGAGCCAAAAACATTCAGTACTTC. It translates to CASSIVGAGRAKNIQYF.

In its sample, this clonotype was seen many times. The V call is TRBV28, the J call TRBJ1-2, with a tentative D call TRBD1 (5 bases). CDR1 is MDHEN and CDR2 is SYDVKM in the germline V gene. The ends were cut back, 3 bases at V and 4 bases at J, with 15 bases in the middle. The length of the CDR3 is 15 residues. Here the CDR3 DNA reads TGTGCCAGCAGTTTCCCCCTCGGGACGATCTATGGCTACACCTTC. Translation: CASSFPLGTIYGYTF.

This rearrangement joins TRBV7-2 to TRBJ1-1; perhaps TRBD1 as D (6 bases). Per germline, CDR1 SGHTA and CDR2 FQGNSA. The CDR3 is 14 amino acids. Between the trimmed V and J ends, which lost 5 bases and 4 bases, there was a span of 14 bases. The CDR3 region is CASSGQGLGTEAFF. In DNA, the CDR3 is TGTGCCAGCAGCGGGCAGGGGTTGGGCACTGAAGCTTTCTTT.

In its sample, this clonotype was seen a few times. This chain joins TRBV3-1 and TRBJ2-2; D is uncertain. The CDR3 has 12 amino acids. V was cut by 6 bases and J by 2 bases, with 4 bases left in between. From germline, CDR1 is LGHDT and CDR2 YNNKEL (reference sequence). The CDR3 DNA sequence: TGTGCCAGCAGATTCAACACCGGGGAGCTGTTTTTT. Translating it yields CASRFNTGELFF.

There are many counts of this clonotype. The chain uses TRBV6-5 and TRBJ2-7; the D call may be TRBD1 or TRBD2 (5 bases each). The germline CDR1 and CDR2 sequences are MNHEY and SVGAGI. Deletions cut 0 bases from V and 3 bases from J, with 12 bases between. This CDR3 is built from 15 residues. In nucleotides, the CDR3 is TGTGCCAGCAGTTACTCTGGGGGAATCGGCTACGAGCAGTACTTC. This gives the protein CASSYSGGIGYEQYF.

The gene calls are TRBV14 and TRBJ1-1; TRBD1 might be the D (5 bases). CDR3 length: 16 amino acids. Deletions cut 0 bases from V and 4 bases from J, with 15 bases between. Germline assignment: CDR1 SGHDN and CDR2 FVKESK. The CDR3 reads CASSQDLGGWGTEAFF. CDR3 coding DNA: TGTGCCAGCAGCCAAGATCTGGGGGGATGGGGCACTGAAGCTTTCTTT. Full variable domain (missing parts from reference TRBV14 and TRBJ1-1): EAGVTQFPSHSVIEKGQTVTLRCDPISGHDNLYWYRRVMGKEIKFLLHFVKESKQDESGMPNNRFLAERTGGTYSTLKVQPAELEDSGVYFCASSQDLGGWGTEAFFGQGTRLTVV.

The chain uses TRBV20-1 and TRBJ1-1; unclear D gene. V dropped 5 bases and J dropped 2 bases, with 12 bases sitting between them. Germline-derived CDR1 and CDR2 are DFQATT and SNEGSKA (reference sequence). CDR3 size: 13 residues. CDR3 loop: CSAEVQSNTEAFF. CDR3 nucleotides: TGCAGTGCTGAGGTGCAGAGTAACACTGAAGCTTTCTTT.

The table lists this clonotype with many counts. The chain couples TRBV7-9 to TRBJ1-3, with D hard to call. The germline CDR1 and CDR2 sequences are SEHNR and FQNEAQ (reference sequence). Deletions cut 6 bases from V and 0 bases from J, with 18 bases between. This CDR3 contains 17 residues. Here the CDR3 reads CASSIIEPGFSGNTIYF. The DNA of the CDR3 is TGTGCCAGCAGTATAATTGAACCGGGATTCTCTGGAAACACCATATATTTT.

Ten or more counts support this clonotype. The chain carries TRBV2 and TRBJ2-1, with 12 bases matching TRBD2. This CDR3 is 15 amino acids long. V gave up 9 bases and J gave up 9 bases; unmatched junction bases: 12. CDR1 is SNHLY, CDR2 FYNNEI, per germline. The CDR3 coding sequence is TGTGCCAGACGGGGACAACTAGCGGGAGGAGGTGAGCAGTTCTTC. This codes for CARRGQLAGGGEQFF.

V is TRBV7-2 and J is TRBJ2-6; possibly TRBD2 for D (5 bases). The CDR3 has 17 amino acids. Germline CDR1 and CDR2: SGHTA and FQGNSA. Trimming removed 6 bases at V and 1 base at J, with 16 bases between. In nucleotides, the CDR3 is TGTGCCAGCAGTACCCCGGGGTGGCTTTCTGGGGCCAACGTCCTGACTTTC. This codes for CASSTPGWLSGANVLTF. The full variable domain, in which reference TRBV7-2 and TRBJ2-6 provide the parts outside the CDR3, is GAGVSQSPSNKVTEKGKDVELRCDPISGHTALYWYRQSLGQGLEFLIYFQGNSAPDKSGLPSDRFSAERTGGSVSTLTIQRTQQEDSAVYLCASSTPGWLSGANVLTFGAGSRLTVL.

This clonotype was seen repeatedly, ten times or more. This rearrangement joins TRBV9 to TRBJ2-3, with TRBD2 identical over 7 bases. CDR1 is SGDLS, CDR2 YYNGEE, per germline. The CDR3 extends over 15 amino acids. Trimming at V came to 1 base and at J to 3 bases, leaving 5 bases not matched to a gene. The CDR3 nucleotides read TGTGCCAGCAGCGTAAGGGCTAGCGGAACAGATACGCAGTATTTT. Its protein is CASSVRASGTDTQYF.

This clonotype was seen at least ten times. This rearrangement joins TRBV3-1 to TRBJ1-1, with 7 bases that match TRBD1. Germline CDR1 reads LGHDT; CDR2 reads YNNKEL (reference sequence). The CDR3 spans 14 residues. With V trimmed by 4 bases and J by 3 bases, 5 bases remained unmatched. The CDR3 coding sequence is TGTGCCAGCAGCCGAGGGGGCTTGTACACTGAAGCTTTCTTT. As protein: CASSRGGLYTEAFF.

This clonotype was observed at least ten times. V is TRBV5-1 and J is TRBJ1-1, with a weak D call TRBD1 (5 bases). Germline V gene lookup returns CDR1 SGHRS and CDR2 YFSETQ. CDR3 length: 13 residues. The V gene lost 4 bases and the J gene lost 7 bases, with 14 bases spanning the gap. CDR3 DNA: TGCGCCAGCAGCACTGGGACGGGGAGTGAAGCTTTCTTT. It specifies CASSTGTGSEAFF.

This clonotype was counted ten times or more. The chain uses TRBV5-5 and TRBJ1-5; D unclear. The germline CDR1 and CDR2 sequences are SGHKS and YYEKEE (reference sequence). This CDR3 region has 15 residues. V shed 0 bases and J shed 0 bases, with 7 bases lying between them. The CDR3 sequence: CASSLGRLSNQPQHF. CDR3 nucleotides: TGTGCCAGCAGCTTGGGACGGCTTAGCAATCAGCCCCAGCATTTT.

This clonotype has a count of ten or more. The chain has TRBV28 and TRBJ1-2; D is unclear. The CDR3 spans 17 residues. Per germline, CDR1 MDHEN and CDR2 SYDVKM. The germline V and J ends were trimmed by 3 bases and 2 bases, with 19 bases remaining between them. CDR3 sequence (DNA): TGTGCCAGCAGTTTGACCTATTTCTCCCAAGGGAACTATGGCTACACCTTC. This encodes CASSLTYFSQGNYGYTF.

As for this clonotype: Its ends do not fully match the called genes, so a read error is possible. This chain connects TRBV24-1 to TRBJ2-1, with D possibly matching TRBD1 (6 bases). This CDR3 is 15 amino acids long. Germline V lookup: CDR1 KGHDR, CDR2 SFDVKD. The DNA for the CDR3 is TGTGCCACCAGTGATTTGGGACAGCCTTACAATGGGCAGTTCTTC. Amino acid sequence: CATSDLGQPYNGQFF.

In its sample, this clonotype was seen a few times. The chain is built from TRBV6-1 and TRBJ1-1; tentative D call: TRBD1 (5 bases). V was shortened by 6 bases and J by 1 base, with 12 bases between the two germline ends. The CDR3 contains 14 residues. Germline loops: CDR1 MNHNS, CDR2 SASEGT. CDR3: CASRRGAGNTEAFF. Here the CDR3 DNA reads TGTGCCAGCAGACGTGGGGCGGGGAACACTGAAGCTTTCTTT.

This clonotype occurred many times. V is TRBV6-1 and J is TRBJ2-7, with 10 bases matching TRBD2. The CDR3 has 16 residues. The trim removed 6 bases at V and 1 base at J, leaving 9 bases unmatched. Germline values: CDR1 MNHNS, CDR2 SASEGT. CDR3 DNA: TGTGCCAGCAGGATAGCGGGAGGAGGTTGGTCCTACGAGCAGTACTTC. Translating gives CASRIAGGGWSYEQYF.

This clonotype was observed a few times. The V and J genes are TRBV6-1 and TRBJ2-7; possibly TRBD2 for D (7 bases). The germline V gene encodes CDR1 MNHNS and CDR2 SASEGT. Trimming left V 6 bases short and J 2 bases short, with 11 bases between. This CDR3 has 13 residues. Written as DNA, the CDR3 is TGTGCCAGCAGAGAGGGGGGGCCCTACGAGCAGTACTTC. It codes for CASREGGPYEQYF.

This clonotype was detected ten times or more. This chain joins TRBV7-9 and TRBJ1-2; no clear D. The CDR3 is 13 residues long. V dropped 8 bases and J dropped 4 bases, with 14 bases sitting between them. Germline lookup yields CDR1 SEHNR and CDR2 FQNEAQ (reference sequence). This CDR3 reads CASEGINPYGYTF. DNA for the CDR3: TGTGCCAGCGAGGGAATCAACCCCTATGGCTACACCTTC.

This clonotype was detected ten times or more. CDR3 sequence: CASRSTGTGNEKLFF. For the CDR3, the DNA is TGTGCCAGCCGTTCCACCGGGACGGGAAATGAAAAACTGTTTTTT. The V and J genes are TRBV28 and TRBJ1-4, with D perhaps matching TRBD1 (5 bases). The CDR3 has 15 amino acids. Germline V gives CDR1 MDHEN, CDR2 SYDVKM. V lost 8 bases and J lost 5, with 18 bases in between.